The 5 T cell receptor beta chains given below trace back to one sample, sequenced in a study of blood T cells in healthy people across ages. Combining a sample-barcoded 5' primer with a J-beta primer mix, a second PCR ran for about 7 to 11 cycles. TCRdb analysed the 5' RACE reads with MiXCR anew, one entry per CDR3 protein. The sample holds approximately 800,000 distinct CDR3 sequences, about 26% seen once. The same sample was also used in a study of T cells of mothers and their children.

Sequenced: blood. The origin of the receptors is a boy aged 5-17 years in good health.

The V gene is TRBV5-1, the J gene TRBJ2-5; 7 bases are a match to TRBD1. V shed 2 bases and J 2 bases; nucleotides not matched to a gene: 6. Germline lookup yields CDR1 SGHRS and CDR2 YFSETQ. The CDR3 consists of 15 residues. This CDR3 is CASSFQGQLQETQYF. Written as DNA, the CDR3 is TGCGCCAGCAGCTTTCAGGGACAGCTTCAAGAGACCCAGTACTTC.

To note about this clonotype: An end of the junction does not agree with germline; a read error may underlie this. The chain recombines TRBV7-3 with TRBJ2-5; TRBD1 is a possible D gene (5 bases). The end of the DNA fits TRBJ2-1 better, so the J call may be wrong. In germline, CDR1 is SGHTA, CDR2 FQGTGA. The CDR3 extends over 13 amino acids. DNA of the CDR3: TGTGCCAACAGCTTTAATAGGGGCGATGAGCAGTTCTTC. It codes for CANSFNRGDEQFF.

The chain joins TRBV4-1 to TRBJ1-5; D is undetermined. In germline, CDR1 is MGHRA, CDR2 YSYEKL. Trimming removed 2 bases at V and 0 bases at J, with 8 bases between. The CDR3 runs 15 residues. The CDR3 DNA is TGCGCCAGCAGCCAAACAGAGATTAGCAATCAGCCCCAGCATTTT. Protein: CASSQTEISNQPQHF.

The CDR3 here is CSASRGPDYGYTF. For the CDR3, the DNA is TGCAGTGCTAGTCGGGGGCCAGACTATGGCTACACCTTC. This chain uses TRBV20-1 with TRBJ1-2; maybe TRBD1 (6 bases). CDR3 size: 13 residues. V lost 3 bases, J lost 3 bases, and 11 bases lay in between. Germline V gene lookup returns CDR1 DFQATT and CDR2 SNEGSKA (reference sequence).

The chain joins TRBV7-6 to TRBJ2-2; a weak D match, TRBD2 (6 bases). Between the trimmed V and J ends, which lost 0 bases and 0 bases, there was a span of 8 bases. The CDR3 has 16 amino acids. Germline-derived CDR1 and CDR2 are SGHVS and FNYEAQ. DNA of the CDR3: TGTGCCAGCAGCTTAGCGTGGAGGGCGAACACCGGGGAGCTGTTTTTT. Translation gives CASSLAWRANTGELFF.